The 11 T cell receptor beta chains presented below share a single source sample, sequenced in a study of T-cell memory formation after mild COVID-19. TCRdb re-derived calls from the 5' RACE reads in MiXCR, one entry per CDR3 protein. There are a few hundred thousand distinct CDR3 sequences in the sample; roughly 23% occur only once, and under 15% lies in the top ten. The source material was PBMCs or a T cell subset sorted from them (not recorded which). These receptors were obtained from an adult woman who had mild COVID-19 (a few samples of this study predate the infection). Cell type and time point are not known.

This clonotype was observed a few times. The V call is TRBV15, the J call TRBJ2-7; D may be TRBD2 (6 bases). The germline V gene has CDR1 LNHNV and CDR2 YYDKDF (reference sequence). The CDR3 totals 16 residues. V lost 1 base, J lost 3 bases, and 16 bases lay in between. For the CDR3, the DNA is TGTGCCACCAGCAGAGGCTCCTCCGGGAGTAGCTACGAGCAGTACTTC. This translates into CATSRGSSGSSYEQYF.

The J gene is TRBJ1-2, the V gene TRBV5-1; TRBD1 agrees at 8 bases. This CDR3 contains 14 residues. Germline loops: CDR1 SGHRS, CDR2 YFSETQ. V lost 4 bases, J lost 7 bases, and 9 bases stayed unmatched. The CDR3 nucleotides are TGCGCCAGCAGCCCAGGACAGGGAACCTCTGGCTACACCTTC. Residues: CASSPGQGTSGYTF.

This clonotype was counted at least ten times. The V gene is TRBV20-1, the J gene TRBJ2-3; D remains unclear. Per germline, CDR1 DFQATT and CDR2 SNEGSKA (reference sequence). CDR3 length: 17 amino acids. V was cut by 0 bases and J by 3 bases, with 19 bases left in between. The CDR3 is CSARDPQRPPLTDTQYF. In DNA form, the CDR3 reads TGCAGTGCTAGAGATCCTCAACGTCCCCCTTTAACAGATACGCAGTATTTT.

The chain employs TRBV28 and TRBJ1-6; D unresolved. The CDR3 has 13 amino acids. V lost 6 bases, J lost 3 bases, and 6 bases lay in between. CDR1 is MDHEN and CDR2 is SYDVKM in the germline V gene. The CDR3 is CASSLNYNSPLHF. The CDR3 bases are TGTGCCAGCAGCTTGAACTATAATTCACCCCTCCACTTT.

In this sample, this clonotype turned up a few times. The J gene is TRBJ1-5, the V gene TRBV4-1; TRBD1 matches 9 bases. The V and J ends lost 3 bases and 2 bases, in that order; junction bases with no gene match: 5. Germline CDR1 and CDR2: MGHRA and YSYEKL. CDR3 length equals 16 residues. As DNA, the CDR3 is TGCGCCAGCAGCCAGCCGGACAGGGGAGGCAATCAGCCCCAGCATTTT. It yields the protein CASSQPDRGGNQPQHF.

Ten or more counts support this clonotype. The chain's CDR3 is CASSPGTGGETQYF. The CDR3 region has the DNA TGTGCCAGCAGCCCCGGGACAGGGGGAGAGACCCAGTACTTC. This chain joins TRBV7-3 and TRBJ2-5, with 11 nucleotides matching TRBD1. This CDR3 has 14 amino acids. CDR1 is SGHTA and CDR2 is FQGTGA in the germline V gene. Trimming at V came to 5 bases and at J to 4 bases, leaving 3 bases not matched to a gene.

V usage is TRBV3-1 and J usage is TRBJ2-3; D tentatively fits TRBD1 or TRBD2 (5 bases each). V lost 3 bases and J lost 2, with 18 bases in between. The germline V gene encodes CDR1 LGHDT and CDR2 YNNKEL (reference sequence). This CDR3 has 17 amino acids. CDR3 DNA sequence: TGTGCCAGCAGCCACGATCCGGGACGCCGCTCCACAGATACGCAGTATTTT. Translating gives CASSHDPGRRSTDTQYF.

This chain joins TRBV4-1 and TRBJ2-7, with 10 bases identical to TRBD1. The CDR3 is 15 amino acids. Germline trimming cut 5 bases from V and 4 bases from J; bases unmatched to any gene: 8. Germline V gene lookup returns CDR1 MGHRA and CDR2 YSYEKL. In DNA form, the CDR3 reads TGCGCCAGCAGCGAAGGAGGGACAGGGGTTTACGAGCAGTACTTC. Encoded protein: CASSEGGTGVYEQYF.

The V call is TRBV18, the J call TRBJ2-5, with a tentative D call TRBD1 (5 bases). The germline V gene encodes CDR1 KGHSH and CDR2 LQKENI. This CDR3 comprises 14 residues. Deletions cut 2 bases from V and 6 bases from J, with 13 bases between. CDR3 sequence (DNA): TGTGCCAGCTCACCAAATGCCGACAGAAAGACCCAGTACTTC. It specifies CASSPNADRKTQYF.

This clonotype has ten or more counts. The chain couples TRBV5-1 to TRBJ2-1; TRBD2 agrees at 13 bases. Germline V gives CDR1 SGHRS, CDR2 YFSETQ. V lost 7 bases and J lost 7; bases outside the gene matches: 5. CDR3 length: 14 residues. The CDR3 DNA sequence: TGCGCCAGCGGACTAGCGGGAGTAGGTAATGAGCAGTTCTTC. Translating it yields CASGLAGVGNEQFF.

This clonotype came up many times. The chain combines TRBV12-3 or TRBV12-4 with TRBJ2-1, with TRBD2 identical over 7 bases. The length of the CDR3 is 13 residues. Trimming at V came to 6 bases and at J to 4 bases, leaving 3 bases not matched to a gene. CDR3 nucleotide sequence: TGTGCCAGCAGGGGGGGGACTTACAATGAGCAGTTCTTC. Amino acid sequence: CASRGGTYNEQFF.